Listed below are T cell receptor beta chains from one sample, sequenced in a study of T cell responses to AZD1222 COVID-19 vaccine. Clones were sequenced by immunoSEQ multiplex PCR, and TCRdb holds only the in-frame ones, with some missing. In the table there are more than 140,000 clones, 85% to 95% of which are singletons. The sequences come from peripheral blood, collected on day 0 of MenACWY control vaccination. Every receptor here comes from an adult in good health. Both conserved end residues are part of each CDR3. D genes are given only for firm matches. The listing skips clone size in some rows; elsewhere it reads once, few, many or a size class.

CDR3aa,CDR3nt,abundance,v_gene,j_gene,d_gene
CASSEALAMGLSPQHF,TGTGCCAGCAGTGAAGCGCTGGCGATGGGATTATCGCCCCAGCATTTT,-,TRBV6-1,TRBJ1-5,-
CASSPWNGENTEAFF,TGTGCCAGCTCACCATGGAACGGTGAGAACACTGAAGCTTTCTTT,-,TRBV18,TRBJ1-1,-
CSPKDAYEQYF,TGCAGTCCAAAGGACGCCTACGAGCAGTACTTC,-,TRBV20-1,TRBJ2-7,-
CASRQEVAGGEGTQYF,TGTGCCAGCAGGCAAGAGGTAGCGGGGGGCGAAGGTACGCAGTATTTT,-,TRBV5-4,TRBJ2-3,TRBD2
CASSAGLRVAKNIQYF,TGTGCCAGCAGCGCCGGACTCAGGGTTGCCAAAAACATTCAGTACTTC,-,TRBV7-9,TRBJ2-4,-
CASKASGGETQYF,TGTGCCAGCAAGGCTTCAGGGGGCGAGACCCAGTACTTC,-,TRBV25-1,TRBJ2-5,TRBD1
CASSPSAGAVYNEQFF,TGTGCCAGCAGCCCATCAGCGGGAGCTGTCTACAATGAGCAGTTCTTC,-,TRBV13,TRBJ2-1,TRBD2
CASSQDGTGYTF,TGTGCCAGCAGCCAAGACGGGACAGGCTACACCTTC,-,TRBV4-2,TRBJ1-2,-
CASRQAGQIGYGYTF,TGTGCCAGCCGCCAGGCAGGGCAGATTGGGTATGGCTACACCTTC,-,TRBV7-8,TRBJ1-2,-
CASSSDRYSYEQYF,TGTGCCAGCAGCTCGGACAGGTACTCCTACGAGCAGTACTTC,-,TRBV11-1,TRBJ2-7,TRBD1
CASSILWGHEQFF,TGTGCCAGTAGTATCCTTTGGGGGCATGAGCAGTTCTTC,-,TRBV19,TRBJ2-1,-
CATATGSADTQYF,TGTGCCACCGCGACAGGGTCGGCAGATACGCAGTATTTT,-,TRBV10-3,TRBJ2-3,TRBD1
CASSQDWDQGYEQYF,TGCGCCAGCAGCCAAGATTGGGATCAGGGGTACGAGCAGTACTTC,-,TRBV4-3,TRBJ2-7,-
CASSLDRDRWYF,TGTGCCAGCAGCCTCGACAGGGATCGTTGGTATTTT,-,TRBV28,TRBJ2-3,TRBD1
CASSLLSTGEQPQHF,TGTGCCAGCAGCTTACTTTCGACGGGGGAGCAGCCCCAGCATTTT,-,TRBV7-9,TRBJ1-5,-
CASSQGGWIPNTEAFF,TGTGCCAGCAGCCAAGGTGGGTGGATCCCGAACACTGAAGCTTTCTTT,-,TRBV4-2,TRBJ1-1,-
CASSQGQNSPLHF,TGTGCCAGCAGTCAGGGTCAAAATTCACCCCTCCACTTT,-,TRBV25-1,TRBJ1-6,-
CASSERGGGVTEAFF,TGTGCCAGCAGTGAACGGGGTGGAGGTGTGACTGAAGCTTTCTTT,-,TRBV6-1,TRBJ1-1,-
CASSLVTPPGRDSPLHF,TGTGCCAGCAGCTTGGTTACCCCGCCAGGGAGGGATTCCCCCCTCCACTTT,-,TRBV5-5,TRBJ1-6,-
CASSVESWNTEAFF,TGTGCCAGCAGCGTAGAATCTTGGAACACTGAAGCTTTCTTT,-,TRBV9,TRBJ1-1,-
CASIGSRGASYEQYF,TGTGCCAGCATTGGGAGCAGGGGCGCATCCTACGAGCAGTACTTC,-,TRBV6-5,TRBJ2-7,-
CASTHEVGGGYTF,TGTGCCAGCACCCACGAGGTCGGGGGAGGCTACACCTTC,-,TRBV6-5,TRBJ1-2,-
CASSLLAGAREQYF,TGTGCCAGCAGTTTACTAGCGGGGGCGCGGGAGCAGTACTTC,-,TRBV27,TRBJ2-7,TRBD2
CASSFRDRDGGYTF,TGTGCCAGCAGCTTTCGGGACAGGGATGGTGGCTACACCTTC,-,TRBV7-9,TRBJ1-2,TRBD1
CASSLAGVYEQYF,TGCGCCAGCAGCTTAGCGGGAGTCTACGAGCAGTACTTC,-,TRBV5-1,TRBJ2-7,TRBD2
CASSQGKGHTSYGYTF,TGTGCCAGCAGCCAAGGCAAGGGGCACACCAGCTATGGCTACACCTTC,-,TRBV3-1/TRBV3-2,TRBJ1-2,-
CASSVEASGGYEQYF,TGTGCCAGCAGCGTAGAGGCTAGCGGGGGCTACGAGCAGTACTTC,-,TRBV9,TRBJ2-7,TRBD2
CASSQRGTGGINQPQHF,TGTGCCAGCAGCCAGAGAGGGACAGGGGGCATAAATCAGCCCCAGCATTTT,-,TRBV3-1/TRBV3-2,TRBJ1-5,TRBD1
CASSWGLAGGRKFF,TGTGCCAGCAGCTGGGGACTAGCGGGGGGGCGGAAGTTCTTC,-,TRBV5-5,TRBJ2-1,TRBD2
CASSLGLQGTFYGYTF,TGTGCCAGCAGCTTGGGGTTACAGGGTACATTCTATGGCTACACCTTC,-,TRBV5-4,TRBJ1-2,-
CAWNTGNTEAFF,TGTGCCTGGAATACAGGGAACACTGAAGCTTTCTTT,few,TRBV30,TRBJ1-1,-
CASSQRGASAGELFF,TGTGCCAGCAGCCAACGGGGGGCGTCGGCCGGGGAGCTGTTTTTT,-,TRBV7-8,TRBJ2-2,-
CASSRGTENTEAFF,TGTGCCAGTAGTAGGGGGACGGAAAACACTGAAGCTTTCTTT,-,TRBV19,TRBJ1-1,-
CASSKTGSGRGNTIYF,TGTGCCAGCAGCAAGACAGGGTCCGGACGTGGAAACACCATATATTTT,-,TRBV27,TRBJ1-3,TRBD1
CAISDTTGFESPLHF,TGTGCCATCAGTGATACGACAGGGTTTGAGTCACCCCTCCACTTT,-,TRBV10-3,TRBJ1-6,TRBD1
CASRGAGTGIQEQYF,TGTGCCAGTAGAGGAGCGGGGACGGGGATACAAGAGCAGTACTTC,few,TRBV19,TRBJ2-7,TRBD2
CASSQALAGTTGELFF,TGCGCCAGCAGCCAAGCACTAGCAGGCACTACCGGGGAGCTGTTTTTT,-,TRBV4-3,TRBJ2-2,-
CASSYVGNSPLHF,TGTGCCAGCAGTTACGTCGGCAATTCACCCCTCCACTTT,-,TRBV6-5,TRBJ1-6,-
CASSIGQGPAYEQYF,TGCGCCAGCAGCATCGGACAGGGTCCTGCCTACGAGCAGTACTTC,-,TRBV5-1,TRBJ2-7,TRBD1
CASSAFASGGPSEQFF,TGTGCCAGCAGTGCCTTCGCCTCGGGGGGGCCGAGTGAGCAGTTCTTC,-,TRBV2,TRBJ2-1,TRBD2
CASSDSTGGYNEQFF,TGTGCCAGCAGTGACTCGACAGGGGGCTACAATGAGCAGTTCTTC,-,TRBV6-4,TRBJ2-1,TRBD1
CASSLGRLLGNTIYF,TGTGCCAGCAGCTTAGGCAGGCTGCTTGGAAACACCATATATTTT,-,TRBV7-8,TRBJ1-3,-
CAISERASGGARDTQYF,TGTGCCATCAGTGAGAGGGCTAGCGGGGGGGCCAGAGATACGCAGTATTTT,-,TRBV10-3,TRBJ2-3,TRBD2